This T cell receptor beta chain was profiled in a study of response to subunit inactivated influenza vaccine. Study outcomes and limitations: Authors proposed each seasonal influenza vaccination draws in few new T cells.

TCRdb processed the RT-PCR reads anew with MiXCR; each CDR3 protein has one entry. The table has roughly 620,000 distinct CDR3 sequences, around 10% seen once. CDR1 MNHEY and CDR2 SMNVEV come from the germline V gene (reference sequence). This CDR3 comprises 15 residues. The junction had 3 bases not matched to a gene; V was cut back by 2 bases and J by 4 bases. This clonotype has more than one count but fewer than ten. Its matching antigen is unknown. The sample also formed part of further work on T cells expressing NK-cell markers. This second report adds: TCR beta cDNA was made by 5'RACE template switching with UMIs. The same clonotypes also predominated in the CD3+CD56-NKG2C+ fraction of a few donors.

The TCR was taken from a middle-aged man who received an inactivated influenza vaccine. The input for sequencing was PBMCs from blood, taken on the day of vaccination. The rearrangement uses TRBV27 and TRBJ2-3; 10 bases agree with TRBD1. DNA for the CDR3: TGTGCCAGCAGTTTAAGGGACAGGGGACCAGATACGCAGTATTTT. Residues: CASSLRDRGPDTQYF.